This entry lists 16 T cell receptor beta chains sequenced from one sample in a study of blood T cell repertoires in COVID-19. The protocol was immunoSEQ multiplex PCR, while the TCRdb copy is restricted to in-frame clones and leaves out a portion. The sample shows more than 300,000 clones, 80% to 95% of them seen only once. The sequencing input was PBMCs or T cells enriched from blood (not recorded which). The origin of the receptors is a woman in her 40s who had been exposed to COVID-19.

The rearrangement uses TRBV14 and TRBJ1-1, with a possible D match to TRBD1 (6 bases). The V gene's germline CDR1 is SGHDN and CDR2 FVKESK. The CDR3 runs 15 residues. V lost 6 bases and J 7 bases, leaving 21 bases between the germline ends. CDR3 DNA: TGTGCCAGCAGTTCCCCAGAGGGAGTCAGGGGTGAAGCTTTCTTT. This encodes CASSSPEGVRGEAFF.

This chain joins TRBV5-1 and TRBJ1-1; D is uncertain. Trimming took 3 bases from V and 2 from J, leaving 8 bases between them. The CDR3 totals 13 residues. Germline CDR1 is SGHRS and CDR2 is YFSETQ. CDR3 coding DNA: TGCGCCAGCAGCTATGTTATCAACACTGAAGCTTTCTTT. This codes for CASSYVINTEAFF.

V and J are TRBV18 and TRBJ2-5; 7 bases are a match to TRBD1. This CDR3 contains 16 residues. J lost 4 bases, V lost 3 bases, and 11 bases had no gene match. Looked up from germline, CDR1 is KGHSH and CDR2 is LQKENI. CDR3 loop: CASSPAIGTAAETQYF. In nucleotides, the CDR3 is TGTGCCAGCTCACCGGCCATCGGGACAGCCGCAGAGACCCAGTACTTC.

This chain connects TRBV15 to TRBJ2-2; perhaps TRBD2 as D (6 bases). The CDR3 consists of 13 residues. Trimming left V 0 bases short and J 7 bases short, with 6 bases between. Germline assignment: CDR1 LNHNV and CDR2 YYDKDF (reference sequence). DNA of the CDR3: TGTGCCACCAGCAGAGAGGGGGGCGGGGAGCTGTTTTTT. Its translation is CATSREGGGELFF.

Notes on this clone: Other DNA sequences in the same sample also yield this CDR3. The V call is TRBV18, the J call TRBJ1-5, with 8 bases matching TRBD1. The CDR3 runs 15 residues. Germline V lookup: CDR1 KGHSH, CDR2 LQKENI. The V and J ends lost 3 bases and 4 bases, in that order; junction bases with no gene match: 5. For the CDR3, the DNA is TGTGCCAGCTCACCTCGAACAGGGGGTAATCAGCCCCAGCATTTT. It encodes CASSPRTGGNQPQHF.

The rearrangement links TRBV11-2 to TRBJ1-2, with 8 bases identical to TRBD1. The CDR3 is 14 amino acids. Germline V CDR1 and CDR2: SGHAT, FQNNGV. The trim removed 6 bases at V and 8 bases at J, leaving 11 bases unmatched. CDR3 nucleotides: TGTGCCAGCAGTTCCGGGAGGACAGGGCAGGGCTACACCTTC. The encoded protein is CASSSGRTGQGYTF.

V is TRBV4-3 and J is TRBJ2-7, with D perhaps matching TRBD1 (5 bases). The CDR3 consists of 14 residues. Trimming shortened V by 1 base and J by 4 bases, and 11 bases separated the two germline ends. CDR1 and CDR2 from the germline V gene are LGHNA and YSLEER. CDR3 bases: TGCGCCAGCAGCCAAGGTTTAGCAGGGTACGAGCAGTACTTC. Translated, it gives CASSQGLAGYEQYF.

This clone appeared once. DNA of the CDR3: TGTGCCAGGGGGGCAGGGCCCTACGAGCAGTACTTC. It codes for CARGAGPYEQYF. The chain links TRBV19 to TRBJ2-7; TRBD1 is a possible D gene (6 bases). Germline loops: CDR1 LNHDA, CDR2 SQIVND (reference sequence). Deletions cut 9 bases from V and 2 bases from J, with 11 bases between. This CDR3 contains 12 residues.

The chain recombines TRBV7-6 with TRBJ2-5, with D possibly being TRBD2 (6 bases). CDR3 length: 14 residues. V shed 5 bases and J shed 2 bases, with 12 bases lying between them. The germline V gene encodes CDR1 SGHVS and CDR2 FNYEAQ. The DNA for the CDR3 is TGTGCCAGCAGCGCATATAGCGGTCAAGAGACCCAGTACTTC. Amino acid sequence: CASSAYSGQETQYF.

The rearrangement uses TRBV10-1 and TRBJ1-2, with a possible D match to TRBD1 (5 bases). Looked up from germline, CDR1 is WNHNN and CDR2 is SYGVQD (reference sequence). The CDR3 is 14 residues long. Trimming left V 5 bases short and J 4 bases short, with 14 bases between. The CDR3 DNA sequence: TGCGCCAGCAGTTCGGGCGGGACCGGCTATGGCTACACCTTC. This codes for CASSSGGTGYGYTF.

The chain recombines TRBV7-3 with TRBJ2-2; D gene ambiguous. The CDR3 runs to 14 residues. The germline gives CDR1 SGHTA, CDR2 FQGTGA. Trimming cost V 1 base and J 3 bases, with 6 bases left between them. The CDR3 region is CASSLSPDTGELFF. In DNA form, the CDR3 reads TGTGCCAGCAGCTTAAGTCCAGACACCGGGGAGCTGTTTTTT.

V and J are TRBV10-1 and TRBJ2-3; 8 bases align to TRBD1. The junction had 3 bases not matched to a gene; V was cut back by 5 bases and J by 2 bases. CDR1 and CDR2 from the germline V gene are WNHNN and SYGVQD (reference sequence). The CDR3 is 14 amino acids. CDR3 sequence: CASSRDRNTDTQYF. The CDR3 DNA reads as TGCGCCAGCAGTCGGGACAGGAACACAGATACGCAGTATTTT.

This clone was observed once. The chain carries TRBV2 and TRBJ2-7, with 9 bases matching TRBD1. Trimming removed 7 bases from V and 1 base from J; junction bases left unmatched: 11. Germline V CDR1 and CDR2: SNHLY, FYNNEI. CDR3 length equals 16 residues. The CDR3, as DNA: TGTGCCAGCACCCTCCGACAGGGGGTAAGTTCCTACGAGCAGTACTTC. Protein sequence: CASTLRQGVSSYEQYF. Variable domain in full (rest from reference TRBV2 and TRBJ2-7): EPEVTQTPSHQVTQMGQEVILRCVPISNHLYFYWYRQILGQKVEFLVSFYNNEISEKSEIFDDQFSVERPDGSNFTLKIRSTKLEDSAMYFCASTLRQGVSSYEQYFGPGTRLTVT.

The chain has TRBV6-2 or TRBV6-3 and TRBJ2-7, with a weak D call TRBD2 (5 bases). This CDR3 is 13 amino acids long. V lost 4 bases to trimming and J lost 3 bases, with 10 bases between them. Germline values: CDR1 MNHEY, CDR2 SVGEGT. CDR3 nucleotide sequence: TGTGCCAGCAGTTTTCAGCGGAGCTACGAGCAGTACTTC. Translating it yields CASSFQRSYEQYF.

The chain has TRBV2 and TRBJ2-3; D might be TRBD1 (6 bases). The CDR3 is 15 amino acids. The V and J ends lost 6 bases and 0 bases respectively, with 13 bases between them. In germline, CDR1 is SNHLY, CDR2 FYNNEI. The CDR3 DNA reads as TGTGCCAGCAGCCCGGAACAGGGAAGCACAGATACGCAGTATTTT. Translating it yields CASSPEQGSTDTQYF.

V and J are TRBV6-6 and TRBJ1-2, with D uncertain. This CDR3 spans 14 amino acids. Between the trimmed V and J ends, which lost 8 bases and 3 bases, there was a span of 16 bases. The germline V gene has CDR1 MNHNY and CDR2 SVGAGI (reference sequence). For the CDR3, the DNA is TGTGCCAGCCGGGAGACCCCTCTCGACTATGGCTACACCTTC. Its translation is CASRETPLDYGYTF.